The 24 T cell receptor beta chains in this list originate from one sample, sequenced in a study of T cells after posttransplantation cyclophosphamide. Here immunoSEQ multiplex PCR was the method, and the copy in TCRdb shows in-frame clones only, minus some. The sample lists fewer than 30,000 clones, 86% occurring once. Material: PBMCs. The source of these receptors is a woman aged 55-75 years with a blood cancer, CMV-positive, and with a related stem cell donor.

This sequence joins TRBV7-9 and TRBJ1-5; D unresolved. Deletions cut 3 bases from V and 3 bases from J, with 9 bases between. From germline, CDR1 is SEHNR and CDR2 FQNEAQ (reference sequence). CDR3 length: 14 amino acids. The CDR3 sequence is CASSFNKNNQPQHF. CDR3 nucleotides: TGTGCCAGCAGCTTCAACAAAAACAATCAGCCCCAGCATTTT.

V usage is TRBV6-5 and J usage is TRBJ2-3; tentative D call: TRBD2 (6 bases). The CDR3 length is 15 residues. Trimming removed 9 bases at V and 2 bases at J, with 18 bases between. Germline V gene data show CDR1 as MNHEY and CDR2 as SVGAGI. The CDR3 DNA follows: TGTGCCAGTAACCCGGTGGGACTCGACACAGATACGCAGTATTTT. This sequence encodes CASNPVGLDTDTQYF.

A single count supports this clone. The V call is TRBV7-9, the J call TRBJ1-4; 7 positions match TRBD1. V dropped 3 bases and J dropped 0; count of bases not matched to a gene: 4. The germline V gene has CDR1 SEHNR and CDR2 FQNEAQ (reference sequence). The CDR3 is 16 amino acids. Written as DNA, the CDR3 is TGTGCCAGCAGCTTCGGGACAGTTGCAACTAATGAAAAACTGTTTTTT. It yields the protein CASSFGTVATNEKLFF.

The J gene is TRBJ2-1, the V gene TRBV9; D is perhaps TRBD2 (5 bases). There are 15 residues in the CDR3. Trimming took 0 bases from V and 2 from J, leaving 9 bases between them. Germline values: CDR1 SGDLS, CDR2 YYNGEE. This CDR3 reads CASSVVPAAYNEQFF. In DNA form, the CDR3 reads TGTGCCAGCAGCGTAGTACCAGCGGCCTACAATGAGCAGTTCTTC. Combining the CDR3 with reference TRBV9 and TRBJ2-1 gives the whole variable domain DSGVTQTPKHLITATGQRVTLRCSPRSGDLSVYWYQQSLDQGLQFLIQYYNGEERAKGNILERFSAQQFPDLHSELNLSSLELGDSALYFCASSVVPAAYNEQFFGPGTRLTVL.

The chain employs TRBV6-5 and TRBJ2-7; TRBD2 aligns across 12 bases. CDR1 is MNHEY and CDR2 is SVGAGI in the germline V gene. After removal of 7 bases from V and 6 bases from J, the junction contained 7 bases not matched to a gene. The CDR3 is 14 amino acids. The CDR3 nucleotides read TGTGCCAGCACCCTAGCGGGAGGGACTGGCGAGCAGTACTTC. Translated, it gives CASTLAGGTGEQYF.

The rearrangement links TRBV2 to TRBJ2-3; 7 bases agree with TRBD2. Germline V lookup: CDR1 SNHLY, CDR2 FYNNEI. CDR3 length: 15 amino acids. The ends lost 4 bases at V and 0 bases at J; junction bases unmatched: 4. The CDR3 DNA reads as TGTGCCAGCAGTGTACAGCGGGGTAGCACAGATACGCAGTATTTT. This translates into CASSVQRGSTDTQYF.

The rearrangement links TRBV6-1 to TRBJ2-1; maybe TRBD2 (6 bases). The CDR3 has 13 residues. V was trimmed by 4 bases and J by 11 bases, leaving 15 bases between them. The germline V gene encodes CDR1 MNHNS and CDR2 SASEGT. As DNA, the CDR3 is TGTGCCAGCAGTGGGCCTCTAGGAGGGAAGCAGTTCTTC. Protein product: CASSGPLGGKQFF.

In this sample, this clone turned up once. The chain recombines TRBV19 with TRBJ2-3; D perhaps matches TRBD1 (6 bases). Per germline, CDR1 LNHDA and CDR2 SQIVND (reference sequence). V lost 7 bases and J lost 0, with 11 bases in between. The CDR3 spans 14 residues. CDR3 sequence reads: CASTTGMSTDTQYF. CDR3 in DNA: TGTGCCAGTACTACAGGGATGAGCACAGATACGCAGTATTTT. Full variable domain (missing parts from reference TRBV19 and TRBJ2-3): DGGITQSPKYLFRKEGQNVTLSCEQNLNHDAMYWYRQDPGQGLRLIYYSQIVNDFQKGDIAEGYSVSREKKESFPLTVTSAQKNPTAFYLCASTTGMSTDTQYFGPGTRLTVL.

Here the CDR3 DNA reads TGTGCCAGCAGCTTACCTCGGAATGAGCAGTTCTTC. The encoded protein is CASSLPRNEQFF. The chain uses TRBV5-4 and TRBJ2-1, with D hard to call. The CDR3 covers 12 residues. Germline V gene data show CDR1 as SGHNT and CDR2 as YYREEE (reference sequence). Trimming removed 2 bases at V and 7 bases at J, with 7 bases between.

The J gene is TRBJ2-7, the V gene TRBV11-2; 7 bases are a match to TRBD1. CDR1 and CDR2 from the germline V gene are SGHAT and FQNNGV. The CDR3 has 14 residues. With 5 bases clipped from V and 2 bases from J, the junction kept 6 bases outside the gene matches. This chain's CDR3 is CASSAGTEPYEQYF. For the CDR3, the DNA is TGTGCCAGCAGCGCCGGGACAGAGCCCTACGAGCAGTACTTC.

This rearrangement joins TRBV6-6 to TRBJ2-2, with D tentatively TRBD2 (6 bases). Per the germline V gene, CDR1 is MNHNY and CDR2 is SVGAGI (reference sequence). This CDR3 region has 16 residues. Trimming took off 3 bases at V and 4 bases at J, with 15 bases between the two ends. In DNA, the CDR3 is TGTGCCAGCAGTTATTCTCCGGGGGTACTCACCGGGGAGCTGTTTTTT. This codes for CASSYSPGVLTGELFF.

V and J are TRBV5-1 and TRBJ1-2; possible D gene TRBD1, 6 bases. V lost 4 bases and J lost 1, with 14 bases in between. CDR3 length: 15 residues. Germline V gives CDR1 SGHRS, CDR2 YFSETQ. The CDR3 loop reads CASSLQGSNNYGYTF. The CDR3, as DNA: TGCGCCAGCAGCCTACAGGGATCAAATAACTATGGCTACACCTTC.

The CDR3 DNA sequence: TGTGCCAGCCTGGGGGGGAACTATGGCTACACCTTC. Translated: CASLGGNYGYTF. This chain uses TRBV28 with TRBJ1-2, with TRBD1 as a possible D gene (5 bases). The germline CDR1 and CDR2 sequences are MDHEN and SYDVKM. Trimming stripped 8 bases from V and 2 bases from J, with 9 bases between. This CDR3 region has 12 residues.

This clone was detected only once. The CDR3 loop reads CASSSQGTPQHF. The CDR3 DNA reads TGTGCCAGTAGTTCACAGGGTACGCCCCAGCATTTT. The chain uses TRBV19 and TRBJ1-5, with D possibly TRBD1 on 6 matching bases. V was pared by 5 bases and J by 9 bases, with 11 bases between. Germline V gene lookup returns CDR1 LNHDA and CDR2 SQIVND (reference sequence). This CDR3 has 12 amino acids.

The chain joins TRBV7-9 to TRBJ1-2; 8 nucleotides line up with TRBD1. The V gene's germline CDR1 is SEHNR and CDR2 FQNEAQ (reference sequence). There are 14 residues in the CDR3. With 4 bases clipped from V and 1 base from J, the junction kept 2 bases outside the gene matches. The CDR3 DNA reads as TGTGCCAGCAGCTCAGACAGGGGTAACTATGGCTACACCTTC. Its protein is CASSSDRGNYGYTF.

The genes are TRBV5-6 and TRBJ1-5; 9 bases match TRBD1. The germline gives CDR1 SGHDT, CDR2 YYEEEE. CDR3 length: 17 residues. With 1 base clipped from V and 11 bases from J, the junction kept 16 bases outside the gene matches. The CDR3 DNA sequence: TGTGCCAGCAGCTTGCTGGGGACAGGGAAAGGTAGTTTTTCCCAGCATTTT. Protein sequence: CASSLLGTGKGSFSQHF. Using reference TRBV5-6 and TRBJ1-5 for the parts outside the CDR3, the full variable domain is DAGVTQSPTHLIKTRGQQVTLRCSPKSGHDTVSWYQQALGQGPQFIFQYYEEEERQRGNFPDRFSGHQFPNYSSELNVNALLLGDSALYLCASSLLGTGKGSFSQHFGDGTRLSIL.

The gene calls are TRBV6-1 and TRBJ2-1; D gene unclear. The CDR3 loop spans 13 amino acids. CDR1 and CDR2 from the germline V gene are MNHNS and SASEGT. The V end was cut by 3 bases, the J end by 4 bases, with 7 bases between. CDR3 sequence (DNA): TGTGCCAGCAGTGAGTTCCTTTACAATGAGCAGTTCTTC. This encodes CASSEFLYNEQFF.

This clone was counted once. The chain's CDR3 is CASSPDGVRYQETQYF. In nucleotides, the CDR3 is TGCGCCAGCAGCCCGGACGGGGTCAGGTACCAAGAGACCCAGTACTTC. The chain has TRBV5-1 and TRBJ2-5; TRBD2 is a possible D gene (5 bases). The CDR3 covers 16 residues. Germline CDR1 and CDR2: SGHRS and YFSETQ. The ends were cut back, 4 bases at V and 0 bases at J, with 16 bases in the middle.

The chain joins TRBV2 to TRBJ2-3; 10 positions agree with TRBD1. Germline V gives CDR1 SNHLY, CDR2 FYNNEI. V lost 7 bases to trimming and J lost 4 bases; unmatched junction nucleotides: 5. This CDR3 has 14 residues. In nucleotides, the CDR3 is TGTGCCAGCACTCTGGACAGGGGGGCAGATACGCAGTATTTT. Its translation: CASTLDRGADTQYF.

As DNA, the CDR3 is TGTGCTAGTGGTTTGGTATTAGGCCAGGCAGTTGATGTACTGTTTTTT. This sequence encodes CASGLVLGQAVDVLFF. This rearrangement joins TRBV12-5 to TRBJ1-4; D is uncertain. V lost 0 bases, J lost 13 bases, and 21 bases lay in between. Germline V CDR1 and CDR2: LGHNT, FRNRAP. The CDR3 runs 16 residues.

V usage is TRBV6-6 and J usage is TRBJ2-7, with 7 bases identical to TRBD1. The germline V gene encodes CDR1 MNHNY and CDR2 SVGAGI (reference sequence). The CDR3 length is 13 residues. Unmatched junction bases numbered 7, after V lost 6 bases and J lost 5 bases. The CDR3 nucleotides are TGTGCCAGCAGGCGACAGGGATTTGACGAGCAGTACTTC. Its translation is CASRRQGFDEQYF.

This clone was observed once. As DNA, the CDR3 is TGTGCCAGCAGTTACCTAGCGGGAAACTCCTACGAGCAGTACTTC. Amino acid sequence: CASSYLAGNSYEQYF. This chain connects TRBV6-5 to TRBJ2-7, with 9 bases that match TRBD2. Germline values: CDR1 MNHEY, CDR2 SVGAGI. J lost 0 bases, V lost 2 bases, and 2 bases had no gene match. CDR3 size: 15 residues.

This clone has more than one count but fewer than ten. In DNA, the CDR3 is TGTGCCAGCAGCCAAGATGGGAGGGGGAATAGTGAAGCTTTCTTT. Amino acids: CASSQDGRGNSEAFF. The rearrangement links TRBV14 to TRBJ1-1, with a possible D match to TRBD1 (6 bases). V was pared by 0 bases and J by 7 bases, with 15 bases between. The V gene's germline CDR1 is SGHDN and CDR2 FVKESK. The CDR3 sequence is 15 residues long.

The chain links TRBV10-1 to TRBJ2-1; the match to TRBD2 covers 14 bases. Germline V lookup: CDR1 WNHNN, CDR2 SYGVQD (reference sequence). The junction had 0 bases not matched to a gene; V was cut back by 0 bases and J by 8 bases. CDR3 length equals 15 residues. The DNA of the CDR3 is TGCGCCAGCAGTGAGTCGGGACTAGCGGGAGATGAGCAGTTCTTC. Translation gives CASSESGLAGDEQFF.